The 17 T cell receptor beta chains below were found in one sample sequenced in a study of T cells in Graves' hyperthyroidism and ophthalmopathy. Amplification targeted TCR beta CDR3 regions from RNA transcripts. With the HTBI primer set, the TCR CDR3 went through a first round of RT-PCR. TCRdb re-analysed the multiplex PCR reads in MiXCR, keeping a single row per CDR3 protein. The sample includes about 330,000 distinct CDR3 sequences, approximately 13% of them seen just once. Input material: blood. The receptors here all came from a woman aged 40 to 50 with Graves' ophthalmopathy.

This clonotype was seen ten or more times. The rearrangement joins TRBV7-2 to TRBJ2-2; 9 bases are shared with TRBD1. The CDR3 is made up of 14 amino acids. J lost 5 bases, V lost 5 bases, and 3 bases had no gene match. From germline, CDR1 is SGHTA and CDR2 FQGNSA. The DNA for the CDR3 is TGTGCCAGCAGCAACAGGGGGCAAACCGGGGAGCTGTTTTTT. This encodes CASSNRGQTGELFF.

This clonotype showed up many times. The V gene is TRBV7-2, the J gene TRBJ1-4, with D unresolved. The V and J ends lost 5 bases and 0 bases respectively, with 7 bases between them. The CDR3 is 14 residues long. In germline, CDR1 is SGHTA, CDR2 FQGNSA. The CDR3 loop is CASSRKATNEKLFF. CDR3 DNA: TGTGCCAGCAGCAGAAAAGCAACTAATGAAAAACTGTTTTTT.

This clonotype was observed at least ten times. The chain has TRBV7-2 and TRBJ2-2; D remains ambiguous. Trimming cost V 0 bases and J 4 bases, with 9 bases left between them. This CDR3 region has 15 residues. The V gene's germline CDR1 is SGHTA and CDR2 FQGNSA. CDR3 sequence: CASSLASPRTGELFF. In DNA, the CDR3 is TGTGCCAGCAGCTTAGCCAGCCCGCGCACCGGGGAGCTGTTTTTT. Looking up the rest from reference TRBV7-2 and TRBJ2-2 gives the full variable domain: GAGVSQSPSNKVTEKGKDVELRCDPISGHTALYWYRQSLGQGLEFLIYFQGNSAPDKSGLPSDRFSAERTGGSVSTLTIQRTQQEDSAVYLCASSLASPRTGELFFGEGSRLTVL.

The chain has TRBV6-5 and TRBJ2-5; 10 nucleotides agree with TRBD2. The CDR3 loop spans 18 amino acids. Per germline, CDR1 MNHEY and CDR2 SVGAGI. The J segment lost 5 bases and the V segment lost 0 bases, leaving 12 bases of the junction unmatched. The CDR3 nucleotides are TGTGCCAGCAGTTACTCACTAGCGGGGCTACTCGATCGCGAGACCCAGTACTTC. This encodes CASSYSLAGLLDRETQYF.

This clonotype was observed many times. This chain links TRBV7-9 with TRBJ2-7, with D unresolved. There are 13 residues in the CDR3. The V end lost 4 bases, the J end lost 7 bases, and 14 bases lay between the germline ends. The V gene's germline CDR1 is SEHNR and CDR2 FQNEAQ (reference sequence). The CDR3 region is CASSSPDWREQYF. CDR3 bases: TGTGCCAGCAGCTCTCCCGACTGGCGGGAGCAGTACTTC.

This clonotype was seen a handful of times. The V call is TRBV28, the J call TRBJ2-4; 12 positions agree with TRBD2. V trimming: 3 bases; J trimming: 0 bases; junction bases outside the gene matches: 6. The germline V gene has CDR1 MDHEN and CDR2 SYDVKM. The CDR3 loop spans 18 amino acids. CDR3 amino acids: CASSFRGLAGLAKNIQYF. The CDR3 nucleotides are TGTGCCAGCAGTTTCAGAGGACTAGCGGGACTAGCCAAAAACATTCAGTACTTC.

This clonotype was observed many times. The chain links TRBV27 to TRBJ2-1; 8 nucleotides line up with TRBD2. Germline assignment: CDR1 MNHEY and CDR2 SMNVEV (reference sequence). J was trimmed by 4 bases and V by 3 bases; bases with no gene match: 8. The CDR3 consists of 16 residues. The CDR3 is CASSFGAGGPYNEQFF. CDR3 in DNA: TGTGCCAGCAGTTTTGGGGCGGGGGGACCGTACAATGAGCAGTTCTTC.

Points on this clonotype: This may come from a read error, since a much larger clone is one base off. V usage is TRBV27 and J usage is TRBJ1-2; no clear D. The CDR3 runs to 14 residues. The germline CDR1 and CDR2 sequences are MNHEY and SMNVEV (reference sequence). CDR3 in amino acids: CASKSADFNYGCTF. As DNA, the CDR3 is TGTGCCAGCAAGAGCGCGGATTTCAACTATGGCTGCACCTTC.

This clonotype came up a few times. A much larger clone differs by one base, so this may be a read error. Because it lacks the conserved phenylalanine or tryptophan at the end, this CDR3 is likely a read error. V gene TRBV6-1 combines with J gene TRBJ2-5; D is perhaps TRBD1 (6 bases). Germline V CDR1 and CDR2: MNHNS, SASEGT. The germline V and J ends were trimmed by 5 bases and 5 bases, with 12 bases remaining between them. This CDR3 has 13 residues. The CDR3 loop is CASSRRGDETQYL. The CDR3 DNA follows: TGTGCCAGCAGTCGCAGGGGAGACGAGACCCAGTACCTC.

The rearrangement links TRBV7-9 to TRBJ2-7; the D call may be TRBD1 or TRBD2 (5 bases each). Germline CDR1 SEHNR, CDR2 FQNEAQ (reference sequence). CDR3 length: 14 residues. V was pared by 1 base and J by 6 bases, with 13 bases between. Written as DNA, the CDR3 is TGTGCCAGCAGCTTAGTTTTGGGGGTGCGCGAGCAGTACTTC. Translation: CASSLVLGVREQYF.

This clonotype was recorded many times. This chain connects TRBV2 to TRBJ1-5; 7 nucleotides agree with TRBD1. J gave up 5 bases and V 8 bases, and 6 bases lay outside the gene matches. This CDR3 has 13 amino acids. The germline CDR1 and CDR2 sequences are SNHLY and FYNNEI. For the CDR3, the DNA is TGTGCCAGCGGGGACAGATTCTATCAGCCCCAGCATTTT. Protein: CASGDRFYQPQHF.

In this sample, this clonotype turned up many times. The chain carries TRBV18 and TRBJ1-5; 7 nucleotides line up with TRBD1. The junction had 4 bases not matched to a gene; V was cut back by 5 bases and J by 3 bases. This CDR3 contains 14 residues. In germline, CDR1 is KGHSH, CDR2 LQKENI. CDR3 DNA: TGTGCCAGCTCAAAGGACAGGTACAATCAGCCCCAGCATTTT. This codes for CASSKDRYNQPQHF.

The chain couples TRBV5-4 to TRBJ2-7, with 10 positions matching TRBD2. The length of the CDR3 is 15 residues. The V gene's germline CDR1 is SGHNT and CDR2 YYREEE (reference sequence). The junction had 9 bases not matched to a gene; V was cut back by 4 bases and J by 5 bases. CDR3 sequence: CASSRDLAGVDEQYF. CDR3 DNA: TGTGCCAGCAGCAGGGACCTAGCGGGAGTTGACGAGCAGTACTTC.

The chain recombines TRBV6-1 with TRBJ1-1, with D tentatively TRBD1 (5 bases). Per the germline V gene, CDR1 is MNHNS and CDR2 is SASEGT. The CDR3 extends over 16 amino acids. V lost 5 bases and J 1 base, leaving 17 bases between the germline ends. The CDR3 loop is CASSPLSGAGNTEAFF. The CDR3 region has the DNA TGTGCCAGCAGTCCTTTAAGTGGGGCAGGGAACACTGAAGCTTTCTTT.

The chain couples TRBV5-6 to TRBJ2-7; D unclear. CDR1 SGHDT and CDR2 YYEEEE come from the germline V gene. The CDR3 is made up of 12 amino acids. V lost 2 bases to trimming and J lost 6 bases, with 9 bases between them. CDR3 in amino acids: CASSFEYLEQYF. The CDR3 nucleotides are TGTGCCAGCAGCTTTGAGTACCTCGAGCAGTACTTC.

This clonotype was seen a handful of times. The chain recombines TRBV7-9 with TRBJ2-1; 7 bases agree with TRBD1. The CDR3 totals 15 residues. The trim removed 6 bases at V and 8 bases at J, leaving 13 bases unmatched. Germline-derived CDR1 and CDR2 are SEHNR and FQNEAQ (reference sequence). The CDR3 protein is CASRLKTGKPYEQFF. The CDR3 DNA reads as TGTGCCAGCAGACTGAAGACAGGGAAGCCCTATGAGCAGTTCTTC.

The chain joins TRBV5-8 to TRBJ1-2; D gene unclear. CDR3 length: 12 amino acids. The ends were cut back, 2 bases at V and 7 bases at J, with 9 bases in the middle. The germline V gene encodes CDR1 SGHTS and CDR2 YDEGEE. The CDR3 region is CASSFGGFGYTF. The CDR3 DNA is TGTGCCAGCAGCTTTGGCGGCTTTGGCTACACCTTC.